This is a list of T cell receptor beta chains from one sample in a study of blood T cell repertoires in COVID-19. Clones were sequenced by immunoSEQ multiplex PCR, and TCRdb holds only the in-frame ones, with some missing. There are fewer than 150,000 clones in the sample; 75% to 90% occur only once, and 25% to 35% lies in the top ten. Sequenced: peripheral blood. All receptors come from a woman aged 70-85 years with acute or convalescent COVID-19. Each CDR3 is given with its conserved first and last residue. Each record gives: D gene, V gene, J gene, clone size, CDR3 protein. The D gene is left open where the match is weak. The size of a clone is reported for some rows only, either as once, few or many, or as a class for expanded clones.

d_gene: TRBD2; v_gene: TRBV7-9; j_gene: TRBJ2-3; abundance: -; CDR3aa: CASSLDRAGGRYF
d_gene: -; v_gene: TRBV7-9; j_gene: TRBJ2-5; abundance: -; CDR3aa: CASSLNHLARGETQYF
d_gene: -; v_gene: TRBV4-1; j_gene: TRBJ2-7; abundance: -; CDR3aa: CASSQVGDYEQYF
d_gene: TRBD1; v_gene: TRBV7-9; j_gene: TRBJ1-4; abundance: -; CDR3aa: CASSSQGQGGTEKLFF
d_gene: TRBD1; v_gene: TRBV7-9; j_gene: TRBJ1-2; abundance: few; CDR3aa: CASSHTDRGPGYTF
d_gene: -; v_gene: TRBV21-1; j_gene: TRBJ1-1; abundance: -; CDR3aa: CASPRGERTEAFF
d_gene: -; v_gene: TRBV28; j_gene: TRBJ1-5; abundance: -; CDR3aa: CASSLDGGSDNQPQHF
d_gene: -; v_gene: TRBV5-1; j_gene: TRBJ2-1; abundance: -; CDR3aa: CASSLDTESINEQFF
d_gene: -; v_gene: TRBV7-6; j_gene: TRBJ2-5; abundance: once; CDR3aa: CASSPMFRETQYF
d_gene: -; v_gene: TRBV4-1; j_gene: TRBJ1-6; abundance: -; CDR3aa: CASSQPLTNSPLHF
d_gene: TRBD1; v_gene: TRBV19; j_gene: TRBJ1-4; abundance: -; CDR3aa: CASSTWTGNEKLFF
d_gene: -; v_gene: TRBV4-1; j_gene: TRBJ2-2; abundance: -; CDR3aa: CASSQEDGNTGELFF
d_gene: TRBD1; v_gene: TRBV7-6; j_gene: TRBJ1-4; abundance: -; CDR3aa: CASSAGTGVTNEKLFF
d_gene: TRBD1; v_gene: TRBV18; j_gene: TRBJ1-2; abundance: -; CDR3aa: CASSPGQGERYGYTF
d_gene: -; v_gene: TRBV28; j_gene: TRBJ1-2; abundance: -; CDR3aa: CASSSLNYGYTF
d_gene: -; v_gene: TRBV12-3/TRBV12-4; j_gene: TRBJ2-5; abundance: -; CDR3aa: CASSLEGSETQYF
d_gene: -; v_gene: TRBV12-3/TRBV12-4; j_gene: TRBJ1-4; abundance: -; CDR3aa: CASLLQVGEKLFF
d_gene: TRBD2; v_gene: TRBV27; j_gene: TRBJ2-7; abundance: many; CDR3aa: CASSAQGLVGNEQYF
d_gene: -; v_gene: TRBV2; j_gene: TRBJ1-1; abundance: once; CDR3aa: CASKFGEGNTEAFF
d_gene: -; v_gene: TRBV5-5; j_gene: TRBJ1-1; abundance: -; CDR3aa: CASSRDTEAFF